These 16 T cell receptor beta chains came from one sample sequenced in a study of patients and donors after allogeneic stem cell transplantation. Each CDR3 protein is one row after TCRdb ran MiXCR on the RT-PCR reads. Among roughly 960,000 distinct CDR3 sequences, 18% were seen once, and the ten largest hold 5% to 7.5%. Specimen: blood, either unsorted or a sorted T cell fraction (not recorded which). The receptors were gathered from a human donor who was either an allogeneic HSCT recipient or a stem cell or donor lymphocyte infusion donor (not recorded which). It is not recorded whose cells these are; they may come from a transplant donor.

V is TRBV6-1 and J is TRBJ1-2; no clear D. V lost 7 bases and J 0 bases, leaving 9 bases between the germline ends. Germline loops: CDR1 MNHNS, CDR2 SASEGT. This CDR3 has 13 amino acids. The CDR3 sequence: CASIRHTNYGYTF. In DNA form, the CDR3 reads TGTGCCAGCATTCGGCATACTAACTATGGCTACACCTTC.

This chain connects TRBV4-2 to TRBJ2-5; 8 nucleotides line up with TRBD1. This CDR3 is 16 amino acids long. Germline V gene data show CDR1 as LGHNA and CDR2 as YNFKEQ. Germline trimming cut 1 base from V and 2 bases from J; bases unmatched to any gene: 6. CDR3 nucleotides: TGTGCCAGCAGCCAAGCAGGGGGCCCTAATCAAGAGACCCAGTACTTC. Translation: CASSQAGGPNQETQYF.

The chain couples TRBV12-3 or TRBV12-4 to TRBJ2-1, with 7 bases matching TRBD2. The CDR3 length is 13 residues. With V trimmed by 10 bases and J by 2 bases, 5 bases remained unmatched. Here the CDR3 DNA reads TGTGCCATCCGGGGGGTCCCCTACAATGAGCAGTTCTTC. It yields the protein CAIRGVPYNEQFF.

This clonotype has only a few counts. The chain combines TRBV11-2 with TRBJ2-3; D is undetermined. Germline V gives CDR1 SGHAT, CDR2 FQNNGV. CDR3 length: 15 amino acids. Trimming stripped 1 base from V and 8 bases from J, with 16 bases between. DNA for the CDR3: TGTGCCAGCAGCTTAGTTGCGGTGCCGGCAGCTACGCAGTATTTT. Encoded protein: CASSLVAVPAATQYF.

The genes are TRBV24-1 and TRBJ2-1, with a weak D call TRBD1 (6 bases). This CDR3 contains 15 residues. V lost 3 bases, J lost 6 bases, and 14 bases lay in between. Germline V gene sequence: CDR1 KGHDR, CDR2 SFDVKD. CDR3 coding DNA: TGTGCCACCAGTGATAGGGGGACGTCGCGCAATGAGCAGTTCTTC. As protein: CATSDRGTSRNEQFF.

This clonotype has just a few counts. This chain uses TRBV7-2 with TRBJ1-2; tentative D call: TRBD1 (6 bases). The CDR3 covers 15 residues. The V and J ends lost 5 bases and 4 bases respectively, with 17 bases between them. Germline V gene sequence: CDR1 SGHTA, CDR2 FQGNSA. CDR3 nucleotides: TGTGCCAGCAGCCCCCCAACCACAGGGACCTATGGCTACACCTTC. Protein: CASSPPTTGTYGYTF.

This clonotype occurred a few times. This rearrangement joins TRBV29-1 to TRBJ2-7, with TRBD2 matching 10 bases. The V gene's germline CDR1 is SQVTM and CDR2 ANQGSEA. CDR3 length: 18 residues. J gave up 2 bases and V 4 bases, and 17 bases lay outside the gene matches. The CDR3: CSVGRSWAASGGTYEQYF. The DNA for the CDR3 is TGCAGCGTTGGCCGGAGCTGGGCGGCTAGCGGGGGAACCTACGAGCAGTACTTC.

The chain combines TRBV12-3 or TRBV12-4 with TRBJ1-2; D remains unclear. The CDR3 sequence is 10 residues long. Trimming pared 5 bases from V and 7 bases from J, leaving 5 bases between. CDR3 residues: CASSRVGYTF. DNA for the CDR3: TGTGCCAGCAGTAGAGTTGGCTACACCTTC.

CDR3 region: CSAKKSAGTTNEKLFF. CDR3 bases: TGCAGTGCTAAAAAGTCAGCCGGGACAACTAATGAAAAACTGTTTTTT. The chain recombines TRBV20-1 with TRBJ1-4; D is unresolved. There are 16 residues in the CDR3. Germline CDR1 and CDR2: DFQATT and SNEGSKA (reference sequence). Trimming removed 4 bases from V and 0 bases from J, with 15 bases in between.

V usage is TRBV14 and J usage is TRBJ2-1; D not certain. CDR3 length: 16 residues. V was cut by 4 bases and J by 2 bases, with 15 bases left in between. The germline V gene encodes CDR1 SGHDN and CDR2 FVKESK. The CDR3 nucleotides are TGTGCCAGCAGCCGGTCTGACTCGCAAACCTACAATGAGCAGTTCTTC. This translates into CASSRSDSQTYNEQFF. The full variable domain, completed using reference TRBV14 and TRBJ2-1, is EAGVTQFPSHSVIEKGQTVTLRCDPISGHDNLYWYRRVMGKEIKFLLHFVKESKQDESGMPNNRFLAERTGGTYSTLKVQPAELEDSGVYFCASSRSDSQTYNEQFFGPGTRLTVL.

This clonotype was recorded a few times. The chain employs TRBV4-3 and TRBJ2-7; D remains unclear. Germline CDR1 LGHNA, CDR2 YSLEER. The CDR3 is 14 amino acids. V was pared by 2 bases and J by 2 bases, with 10 bases between. The CDR3 protein is CASSQRHLAYEQYF. The CDR3 region has the DNA TGCGCCAGCAGCCAAAGACACCTAGCCTACGAGCAGTACTTC.

This clonotype was observed a few times. The chain combines TRBV20-1 with TRBJ2-1, with 9 bases identical to TRBD2. The CDR3 covers 17 residues. Losses at the gene ends were 4 bases for V and 4 bases for J; bases not matched to a gene: 14. Germline V gives CDR1 DFQATT, CDR2 SNEGSKA (reference sequence). CDR3 in DNA: TGCAGTGCTAATAGAGGTTCGGCGGGAGGGAAATACAATGAGCAGTTCTTC. Protein sequence: CSANRGSAGGKYNEQFF.

This clonotype came up many times. The chain carries TRBV12-3 or TRBV12-4 and TRBJ1-5, with 8 bases fitting TRBD1. V lost 5 bases, J lost 2 bases, and 5 bases stayed unmatched. This CDR3 region has 15 residues. The chain's CDR3 is CASSRPGQGNQPQHF. CDR3 bases: TGTGCCAGCAGTCGGCCGGGACAGGGCAATCAGCCCCAGCATTTT.

This clonotype was seen more than once but under ten times. This chain connects TRBV7-9 to TRBJ2-1; 10 nucleotides align to TRBD1. The CDR3 is made up of 15 amino acids. Trimming at V came to 5 bases and at J to 7 bases, leaving 8 bases not matched to a gene. The germline V gene has CDR1 SEHNR and CDR2 FQNEAQ (reference sequence). The CDR3 nucleotides read TGTGCCAGCAGCGGGACAGGGGCAAAGAGGAATGAGCAGTTCTTC. As protein: CASSGTGAKRNEQFF.

The gene calls are TRBV7-8 and TRBJ2-2, with no clear D. The CDR3 extends over 15 amino acids. The V gene's germline CDR1 is SGHVS and CDR2 FQNEAQ. Trimming took 4 bases from V and 4 from J, leaving 13 bases between them. CDR3 sequence: CASSSQGPSTGELFF. The CDR3 DNA reads as TGTGCCAGCAGCTCCCAAGGGCCGAGCACCGGGGAGCTGTTTTTT. Variable domain in full (rest from reference TRBV7-8 and TRBJ2-2): GAGVSQSPRYKVAKRGQDVALRCDPISGHVSLFWYQQALGQGPEFLTYFQNEAQLDKSGLPSDRFFAERPEGSVSTLKIQRTQQEDSAVYLCASSSQGPSTGELFFGEGSRLTVL.

The chain employs TRBV10-3 and TRBJ2-7; no reliable D call. The CDR3 has 14 amino acids. Germline V gene sequence: CDR1 ENHRY, CDR2 SYGVKD. V lost 3 bases to trimming and J lost 2 bases, with 11 bases between them. The DNA of the CDR3 is TGTGCCATCAGTGATGTTGGACCCCCCTACGAGCAGTACTTC. This translates into CAISDVGPPYEQYF.